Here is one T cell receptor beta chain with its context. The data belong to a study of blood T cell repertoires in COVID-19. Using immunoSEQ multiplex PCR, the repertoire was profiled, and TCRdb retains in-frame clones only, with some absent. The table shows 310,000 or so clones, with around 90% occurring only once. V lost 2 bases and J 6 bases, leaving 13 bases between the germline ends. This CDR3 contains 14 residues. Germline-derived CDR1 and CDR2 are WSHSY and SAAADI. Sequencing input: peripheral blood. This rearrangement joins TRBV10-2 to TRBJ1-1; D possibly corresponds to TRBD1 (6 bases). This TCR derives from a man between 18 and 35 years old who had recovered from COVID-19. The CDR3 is CASSETSGVAEAFF. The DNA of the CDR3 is TGCGCCAGCAGTGAGACTTCAGGGGTGGCTGAAGCTTTCTTT.